This TCR beta chain was documented in a study of blood T cell repertoires in COVID-19. Across the study: PBMCs, B-cell-depleted T cells, or T cells were the source of the cDNA or gDNA that made up the material.

The junction had 8 bases not matched to a gene; V was cut back by 5 bases and J by 4 bases. Germline-derived CDR1 and CDR2 are MDHEN and SYDVKM. The CDR3 loop spans 16 amino acids. Original processing methods: Researchers report that nucleated cell counts were estimated from reference gene primer amplification. Produced via immunoSEQ multiplex PCR; TCRdb's table is partial and in-frame only. V, J and clone size are taken as reported in that table, and D and trimming were inferred from the DNA itself. The top ten hold 1.4% to 1.5% of the sample, which has about 430,000 clones, 70% to 90% seen once. V usage is TRBV28 and J usage is TRBJ2-1, with 10 bases matching TRBD2. Sample: PBMCs or T cells enriched from blood (not recorded which). This receptor was identified in a woman in her late teens or twenties who had been exposed to COVID-19. CDR3 nucleotide sequence: TGTGCCAGCAGTACATCCGGGACTAGCGAGTACAATGAGCAGTTCTTC. It yields the protein CASSTSGTSEYNEQFF.